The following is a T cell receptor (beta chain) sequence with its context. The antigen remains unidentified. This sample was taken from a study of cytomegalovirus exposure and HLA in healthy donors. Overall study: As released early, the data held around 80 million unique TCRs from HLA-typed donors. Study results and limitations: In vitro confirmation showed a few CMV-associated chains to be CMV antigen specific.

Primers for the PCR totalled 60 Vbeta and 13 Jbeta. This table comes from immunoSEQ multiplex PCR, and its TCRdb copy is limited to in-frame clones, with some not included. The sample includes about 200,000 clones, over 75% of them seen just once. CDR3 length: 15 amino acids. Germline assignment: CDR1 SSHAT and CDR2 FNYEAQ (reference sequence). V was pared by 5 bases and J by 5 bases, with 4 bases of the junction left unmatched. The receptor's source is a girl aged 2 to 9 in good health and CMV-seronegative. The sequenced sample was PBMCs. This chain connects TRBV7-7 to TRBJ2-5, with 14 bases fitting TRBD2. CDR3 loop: CASSTTSGGAETQYF. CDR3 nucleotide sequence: TGTGCCAGCAGCACGACTAGCGGGGGGGCGGAGACCCAGTACTTC.